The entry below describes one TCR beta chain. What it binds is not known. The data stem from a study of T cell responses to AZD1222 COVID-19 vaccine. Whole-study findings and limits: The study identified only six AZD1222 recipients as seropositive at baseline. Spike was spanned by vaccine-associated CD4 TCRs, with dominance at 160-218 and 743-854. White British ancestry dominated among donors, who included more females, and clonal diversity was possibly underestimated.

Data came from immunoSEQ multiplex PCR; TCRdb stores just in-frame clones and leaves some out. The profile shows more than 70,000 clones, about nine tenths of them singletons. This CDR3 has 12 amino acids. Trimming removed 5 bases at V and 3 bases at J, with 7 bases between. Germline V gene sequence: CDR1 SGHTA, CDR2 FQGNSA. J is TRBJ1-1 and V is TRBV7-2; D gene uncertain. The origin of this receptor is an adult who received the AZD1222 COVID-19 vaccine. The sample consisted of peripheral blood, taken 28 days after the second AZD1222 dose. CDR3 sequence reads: CASSPPHTEAFF. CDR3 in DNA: TGTGCCAGCAGCCCCCCCCACACTGAAGCTTTCTTT. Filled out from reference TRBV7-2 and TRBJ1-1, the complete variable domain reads GAGVSQSPSNKVTEKGKDVELRCDPISGHTALYWYRQSLGQGLEFLIYFQGNSAPDKSGLPSDRFSAERTGGSVSTLTIQRTQQEDSAVYLCASSPPHTEAFFGQGTRLTVV.